A selection of T cell receptor beta chains follows, all from one sample in a study of T cells after yellow fever vaccination. TCRdb itself ran the 5' RACE reads through MiXCR, one entry per CDR3 protein. The repertoire holds 400,000 to 650,000 distinct CDR3 sequences, with 20% to 25% as singletons. Specimen: PBMCs, collected roughly 20 days after the first yellow fever vaccination. These receptors were taken from a man aged 18 to 30 who received the YFV17D yellow fever vaccine. CDR3s include the opening cysteine and the closing phenylalanine or tryptophan. The D gene is left open where the match is weak. Clone size appears in some rows only: once, few, many, or a class for an expanded clone.

J gene: TRBJ1-5
clone size: few
D gene: -
V gene: TRBV12-3/TRBV12-4
CDR3 protein: CASSLGGPQHF
CDR3 DNA: TGTGCCAGCAGTTTGGGGGGACCCCAGCATTTT

J gene: TRBJ1-1
clone size: -
D gene: TRBD1
V gene: TRBV6-5
CDR3 protein: CASSYETGATEAFF
CDR3 DNA: TGTGCCAGCAGTTACGAGACAGGGGCCACTGAAGCTTTCTTT

J gene: TRBJ2-3
clone size: -
D gene: -
V gene: TRBV19
CDR3 protein: CASSIDERGPYDTQYF
CDR3 DNA: TGTGCCAGTAGTATAGATGAACGGGGGCCATATGATACGCAGTATTTT

J gene: TRBJ2-7
clone size: -
D gene: TRBD1
V gene: TRBV29-1
CDR3 protein: CSVALGQAQYF
CDR3 DNA: TGCAGCGTTGCCCTCGGACAGGCACAGTACTTC

J gene: TRBJ2-1
clone size: -
D gene: -
V gene: TRBV28
CDR3 protein: CASTTAYNEQFF
CDR3 DNA: TGTGCCAGCACCACGGCCTACAATGAGCAGTTCTTC

J gene: TRBJ2-1
clone size: few
D gene: TRBD1
V gene: TRBV12-3/TRBV12-4
CDR3 protein: CASQTGVRYNEQFF
CDR3 DNA: TGTGCCAGCCAAACAGGGGTGAGGTACAATGAGCAGTTCTTC

J gene: TRBJ1-1
clone size: -
D gene: -
V gene: TRBV7-3
CDR3 protein: CASSRQKNTEAFF
CDR3 DNA: TGTGCCAGCAGCAGACAGAAGAACACTGAAGCTTTCTTT

J gene: TRBJ1-5
clone size: -
D gene: -
V gene: TRBV20-1
CDR3 protein: CSARRLGINQPQHF
CDR3 DNA: TGCAGTGCTAGAAGGTTGGGGATCAATCAGCCCCAGCATTTT

J gene: TRBJ2-5
clone size: -
D gene: -
V gene: TRBV12-2
CDR3 protein: CASRHGCFRLFGETQYF
CDR3 DNA: TGTGCAAGTCGCCATGGGTGTTTCCGACTTTTTGGAGAGACCCAGTACTTC

J gene: TRBJ2-7
clone size: few
D gene: -
V gene: TRBV11-2
CDR3 protein: CASSPRVGGLEQYF
CDR3 DNA: TGTGCCAGCAGCCCAAGGGTCGGGGGATTGGAGCAGTACTTC

J gene: TRBJ2-1
clone size: few
D gene: -
V gene: TRBV5-1
CDR3 protein: CASSSRTGSSYNEQFF
CDR3 DNA: TGCGCCAGCAGCTCTCGAACAGGGTCCTCCTACAATGAGCAGTTCTTC

J gene: TRBJ1-5
clone size: few
D gene: TRBD1
V gene: TRBV4-1
CDR3 protein: CASSQAGQGFNQPQHF
CDR3 DNA: TGCGCCAGCAGCCAAGCGGGACAGGGGTTCAATCAGCCCCAGCATTTT

J gene: TRBJ2-5
clone size: -
D gene: -
V gene: TRBV6-1
CDR3 protein: CASTGGASETQYF
CDR3 DNA: TGTGCCAGCACGGGTGGGGCGTCGGAGACCCAGTACTTC

J gene: TRBJ2-4
clone size: -
D gene: -
V gene: TRBV21-1
CDR3 protein: CASSKGGAAKNIQYF
CDR3 DNA: TGTGCCAGCAGCAAAGGGGGCGCAGCCAAAAACATTCAGTACTTC

J gene: TRBJ1-3
clone size: few
D gene: -
V gene: TRBV2
CDR3 protein: CASSLQTASSGNTIYF
CDR3 DNA: TGTGCCAGCAGTCTCCAGACAGCATCCTCTGGAAACACCATATATTTT

J gene: TRBJ2-5
clone size: few
D gene: -
V gene: TRBV29-1
CDR3 protein: CSVDDPSGRQETQYF
CDR3 DNA: TGCAGCGTTGATGACCCCTCGGGGCGGCAAGAGACCCAGTACTTC

J gene: TRBJ2-7
clone size: -
D gene: -
V gene: TRBV11-2
CDR3 protein: CASSLGSSFYEQYF
CDR3 DNA: TGTGCCAGCAGCTTAGGCTCCTCCTTCTACGAGCAGTACTTC

J gene: TRBJ1-4
clone size: few
D gene: -
V gene: TRBV12-3/TRBV12-4
CDR3 protein: CASSFTLGNEKLFF
CDR3 DNA: TGTGCCAGCAGTTTCACCCTGGGTAATGAAAAACTGTTTTTT

J gene: TRBJ2-1
clone size: -
D gene: -
V gene: TRBV9
CDR3 protein: CASATSWNEQFF
CDR3 DNA: TGTGCCAGCGCGACTAGTTGGAATGAGCAGTTCTTC

J gene: TRBJ2-5
clone size: -
D gene: -
V gene: TRBV12-3/TRBV12-4
CDR3 protein: CASSPVGGEDGETQYF
CDR3 DNA: TGTGCCAGCAGTCCTGTCGGGGGCGAGGATGGAGAGACCCAGTACTTC

J gene: TRBJ2-1
clone size: -
D gene: TRBD1
V gene: TRBV19
CDR3 protein: CASSPGTGGGNEQFF
CDR3 DNA: TGTGCCAGTAGTCCTGGGACAGGGGGTGGCAATGAGCAGTTCTTC

J gene: TRBJ2-3
clone size: -
D gene: TRBD2
V gene: TRBV7-9
CDR3 protein: CASSWEGYTQYF
CDR3 DNA: TGTGCCAGCAGCTGGGAGGGGTATACGCAGTATTTT

J gene: TRBJ1-6
clone size: many
D gene: TRBD1
V gene: TRBV12-3/TRBV12-4
CDR3 protein: CASSDRANSPLHF
CDR3 DNA: TGTGCCAGCAGCGACAGGGCGAACTCACCCCTCCACTTT

J gene: TRBJ2-2
clone size: -
D gene: -
V gene: TRBV4-2
CDR3 protein: CASSLPGGRELFF
CDR3 DNA: TGTGCCAGCAGCCTCCCGGGGGGCCGGGAGCTGTTTTTT

J gene: TRBJ2-2
clone size: few
D gene: -
V gene: TRBV2
CDR3 protein: CASQGRGTLTGELFF
CDR3 DNA: TGTGCCAGCCAGGGCAGGGGCACCCTTACCGGGGAGCTGTTTTTT

J gene: TRBJ2-5
clone size: -
D gene: -
V gene: TRBV7-9
CDR3 protein: CASSLGGFGEETQYF
CDR3 DNA: TGTGCCAGCAGCTTAGGGGGCTTCGGCGAAGAGACCCAGTACTTC

J gene: TRBJ1-6
clone size: -
D gene: -
V gene: TRBV20-1
CDR3 protein: CSARDYVQMISPLHF
CDR3 DNA: TGCAGTGCTAGAGATTATGTACAGATGATCTCACCCCTCCACTTT

J gene: TRBJ2-3
clone size: -
D gene: TRBD2
V gene: TRBV12-5
CDR3 protein: CASGLTGGYTDTQYF
CDR3 DNA: TGTGCTAGTGGTTTGACGGGGGGATACACAGATACGCAGTATTTT

J gene: TRBJ1-5
clone size: -
D gene: -
V gene: TRBV20-1
CDR3 protein: CSARPTAQPQHF
CDR3 DNA: TGCAGTGCTAGGCCCACGGCTCAGCCCCAGCATTTT

J gene: TRBJ1-4
clone size: many
D gene: TRBD1
V gene: TRBV9
CDR3 protein: CASSSTGGGEKLFF
CDR3 DNA: TGTGCCAGCAGCTCCACAGGGGGCGGTGAAAAACTGTTTTTT

J gene: TRBJ2-1
clone size: few
D gene: -
V gene: TRBV29-1
CDR3 protein: CSAIVVSYNEQFF
CDR3 DNA: TGCAGCGCAATAGTTGTATCCTACAATGAGCAGTTCTTC

J gene: TRBJ2-5
clone size: -
D gene: -
V gene: TRBV20-1
CDR3 protein: CSARSGFSETAETQYF
CDR3 DNA: TGCAGTGCTAGATCCGGCTTTAGTGAGACCGCTGAGACCCAGTACTTC

J gene: TRBJ2-7
clone size: few
D gene: -
V gene: TRBV9
CDR3 protein: CASSPDGGRPYEQYF
CDR3 DNA: TGTGCCAGCAGCCCCGACGGTGGCCGCCCCTACGAGCAGTACTTC

J gene: TRBJ1-1
clone size: -
D gene: TRBD1
V gene: TRBV29-1
CDR3 protein: CSVDDQGARAFF
CDR3 DNA: TGCAGCGTTGACGACCAGGGGGCCCGAGCTTTCTTT

J gene: TRBJ1-2
clone size: -
D gene: -
V gene: TRBV18
CDR3 protein: CASSPPQGLAGYTF
CDR3 DNA: TGTGCCAGCTCACCACCTCAAGGGCTCGCTGGCTACACCTTC

J gene: TRBJ2-2
clone size: -
D gene: -
V gene: TRBV9
CDR3 protein: CASSEYWTTGELFF
CDR3 DNA: TGTGCCAGCAGCGAGTATTGGACCACCGGGGAGCTGTTTTTT

J gene: TRBJ2-1
clone size: few
D gene: -
V gene: TRBV11-2
CDR3 protein: CASRKWGGGPSYNEQFF
CDR3 DNA: TGTGCCAGCCGCAAGTGGGGTGGCGGGCCGTCCTACAATGAGCAGTTCTTC

J gene: TRBJ1-2
clone size: many
D gene: -
V gene: TRBV7-8
CDR3 protein: CASSLRGENYGYTF
CDR3 DNA: TGTGCCAGCAGCTTAAGGGGGGAGAACTATGGCTACACCTTC

J gene: TRBJ2-2
clone size: few
D gene: -
V gene: TRBV5-1
CDR3 protein: CASSIDPAGELFF
CDR3 DNA: TGCGCCAGCAGCATCGACCCGGCGGGGGAGCTGTTTTTT